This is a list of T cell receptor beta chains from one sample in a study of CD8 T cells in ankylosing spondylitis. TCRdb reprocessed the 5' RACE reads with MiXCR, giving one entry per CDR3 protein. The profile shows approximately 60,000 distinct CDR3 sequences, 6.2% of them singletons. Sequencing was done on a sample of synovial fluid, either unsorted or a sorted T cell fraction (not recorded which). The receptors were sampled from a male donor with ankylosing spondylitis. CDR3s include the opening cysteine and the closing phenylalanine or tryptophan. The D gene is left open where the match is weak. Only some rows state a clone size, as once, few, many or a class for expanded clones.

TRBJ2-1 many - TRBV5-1 TGCGCCAGCAGCTTGGAGTTATCCTACAATGAGCAGTTCTTC CASSLELSYNEQFF
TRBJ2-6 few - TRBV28 TGTGCCAGTTTAGCTGGGGCCAACGTCCTGACTTTC CASLAGANVLTF
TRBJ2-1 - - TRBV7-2 TGTGCCAGCAGCCGAAATGGGGGCGGGATAGTGGATGAGCAGTTCTTC CASSRNGGGIVDEQFF
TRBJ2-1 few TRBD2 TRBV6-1 TGTGCCAGCAGTGGGGGAAGCGGGAGGTACAATGAGCAGTTCTTC CASSGGSGRYNEQFF
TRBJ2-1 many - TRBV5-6 TGTGCCAGCAGCCCGCAGATGGACGTCAATGAGCAGTTCTTC CASSPQMDVNEQFF
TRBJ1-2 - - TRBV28 TGTGCCAGCAGTTTCTTGCAGGGTCTGAGCTACACCTTC CASSFLQGLSYTF
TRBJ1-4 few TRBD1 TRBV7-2 TGTGCCAGCAGCTTAGGCCCCACAGGGGGGGAAAAACTGTTTTTT CASSLGPTGGEKLFF
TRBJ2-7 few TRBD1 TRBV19 TGTGCCAGTAGTTCCGGGACAGGGTTTTACGAGCAGTACTTC CASSSGTGFYEQYF
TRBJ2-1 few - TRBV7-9 TGTGCCAGCAGCTTAATGTCCGGGCAGAGATCCTACAATGAGCAGTTCTTC CASSLMSGQRSYNEQFF
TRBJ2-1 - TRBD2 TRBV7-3 TGTGCCAGCAGCTTACAGGCTAGCGGGATTGGAGAGCAGTTCTTC CASSLQASGIGEQFF
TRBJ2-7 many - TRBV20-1 TGCAGTGCTAGAGATATCCGCGGTTCCTACGAGCAGTACTTC CSARDIRGSYEQYF
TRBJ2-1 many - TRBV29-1 TGCAGCGTTGGGGCCACGGCCTACAATGAGCAGTTCTTC CSVGATAYNEQFF
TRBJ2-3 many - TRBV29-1 TGCAGCGCCCGGGACCCTGGGAAAGATACGCAGTATTTT CSARDPGKDTQYF